The 32 T cell receptor beta chains in this list originate from one sample, sequenced in a study of post-analysis software for immune sequencing data. Study-level findings and limits: Patients showed TRBV5-6, TRBV5-1 and TRBV20-1 among 4 or 5 TRBV segments more frequent than in controls.

These receptors' targets are unknown. cDNA libraries of TCR beta carried unique molecular identifiers. TCRdb independently ran MiXCR on the PCR reads; one entry per CDR3 protein. This table holds around 200,000 distinct CDR3 sequences, approximately 30% found once. The sequenced material came from blood. These receptors came from a girl aged 2 to 17 with multiple sclerosis.

As concerns this clonotype: A much bigger clone sits one base away, suggesting this may be a read error. No conserved phenylalanine or tryptophan ends this CDR3, so it is likely a read error. The chain has TRBV12-3 or TRBV12-4 and TRBJ1-5; 8 positions match TRBD1. V shed 3 bases, J shed 4 bases, and the junction held 5 bases outside the gene matches. The CDR3 is made up of 15 amino acids. Written as DNA, the CDR3 is TGTGCCAGCAGTTTGGGAGACAGGGGTAATCAGCCCCAGCATTGT. It is translated as CASSLGDRGNQPQHC.

This clonotype was recorded many times. The chain has TRBV20-1 and TRBJ2-5; maybe TRBD1 (5 bases). Germline CDR1 reads DFQATT; CDR2 reads SNEGSKA (reference sequence). The CDR3 contains 13 residues. The V end was cut by 0 bases, the J end by 1 base, with 6 bases between. As DNA, the CDR3 is TGCAGTGCTAGAGAGGGGCCCCAAGAGACCCAGTACTTC. Translation gives CSAREGPQETQYF.

This chain links TRBV30 with TRBJ2-1; D is tentatively TRBD1 or TRBD2 (5 bases each). CDR1 is GTSNPN and CDR2 is SVGIG in the germline V gene (reference sequence). The V end was cut by 8 bases, the J end by 12 bases, with 20 bases between. The length of the CDR3 is 12 residues. DNA for the CDR3: TGTGCCCGGGGCCGGCGTCACAACGGGCAGTTCTTC. Its translation: CARGRRHNGQFF. The variable domain in full, with the rest retrieved from reference TRBV30 and TRBJ2-1, is SQTIHQWPATLVQPVGSPLSLECTVEGTSNPNLYWYRQAAGRGLQLLFYSVGIGQISSEVPQNLSASRPQDRQFILSSKKLLLSDSGFYLCARGRRHNGQFFGPGTRLTVL.

The CDR3 DNA is TGTGCCAGCAGTTTAAAATCGGGGCGTAATGAAAAACTGTTTTTT. This codes for CASSLKSGRNEKLFF. V gene TRBV12-3 or TRBV12-4 combines with J gene TRBJ1-4; perhaps TRBD1 as D (5 bases). Trimming removed 2 bases from V and 4 bases from J, with 11 bases in between. The CDR3 runs to 15 residues.

V is TRBV4-3 and J is TRBJ2-3; D could derive from TRBD1 or TRBD2 (6 bases each). Trimming shortened V by 1 base and J by 0 bases, and 23 bases separated the two germline ends. Germline V gene lookup returns CDR1 LGHNA and CDR2 YSLEER. The length of the CDR3 is 20 residues. The CDR3 protein is CASSQGYKGGQRPSTDTQYF. Written as DNA, the CDR3 is TGCGCCAGCAGCCAAGGGTACAAGGGGGGCCAACGTCCTAGCACAGATACGCAGTATTTT.

Ten or more counts support this clonotype. The CDR3 spells CSVVGGNRGQGGYGYTF. CDR3 in DNA: TGCAGCGTTGTTGGGGGAAACAGGGGACAGGGAGGCTATGGCTACACCTTC. The rearrangement links TRBV29-1 to TRBJ1-2; 9 nucleotides match TRBD1. After removal of 4 bases from V and 4 bases from J, the junction contained 16 bases not matched to a gene. The CDR3 length is 17 residues. In germline, CDR1 is SQVTM, CDR2 ANQGSEA.

This clonotype occurred a few times. The chain has TRBV18 and TRBJ2-7; D remains unclear. Trimming pared 6 bases from V and 4 bases from J, leaving 7 bases between. The germline V gene encodes CDR1 KGHSH and CDR2 LQKENI. CDR3 length: 11 amino acids. The CDR3 sequence: CASSTGYEQYF. The CDR3 nucleotides are TGTGCCAGCTCGACTGGATACGAGCAGTACTTC. Together with reference TRBV18 and TRBJ2-7, the CDR3 gives the full variable domain: NAGVMQNPRHLVRRRGQEARLRCSPMKGHSHVYWYRQLPEEGLKFMVYLQKENIIDESGMPKERFSAEFPKEGPSILRIQQVVRGDSAAYFCASSTGYEQYFGPGTRLTVT.

The sample holds many counts of this clonotype. This chain uses TRBV20-1 with TRBJ1-2; 8 bases align to TRBD1. Unmatched junction bases numbered 2, after V lost 3 bases and J lost 5 bases. The germline CDR1 and CDR2 sequences are DFQATT and SNEGSKA (reference sequence). The CDR3 consists of 12 residues. CDR3 DNA: TGCAGTGCTAGTACAGGGGGTTATGGCTACACCTTC. Translated, it gives CSASTGGYGYTF.

The rearrangement links TRBV12-3 or TRBV12-4 to TRBJ2-6; TRBD1 agrees at 11 bases. J gave up 3 bases and V 5 bases, and 9 bases lay outside the gene matches. There are 18 residues in the CDR3. CDR3 amino acids: CASSPRDRGLVGANVLTF. In nucleotides, the CDR3 is TGTGCCAGCAGTCCCCGGGACAGGGGGTTGGTTGGGGCCAACGTCCTGACTTTC.

The table lists this clonotype with a few counts. The chain recombines TRBV2 with TRBJ1-5, with D possibly matching TRBD1 (6 bases). CDR3 length: 13 amino acids. CDR1 is SNHLY, CDR2 FYNNEI, per germline. With 8 bases removed from V and 4 bases from J, the gap between germline ends came to 12 bases. The CDR3 bases are TGTGCCAGCCGGGCAGGGGCGAATCAGCCCCAGCATTTT. It specifies CASRAGANQPQHF.

The table lists this clonotype with a few counts. V gene TRBV5-1 combines with J gene TRBJ1-2; weak D call: TRBD1 (5 bases). V gave up 0 bases and J gave up 8 bases, with 14 bases separating them. The CDR3 is 14 amino acids. Germline V CDR1 and CDR2: SGHRS, YFSETQ. The CDR3 region is CASSLELQGRGYTF. CDR3 nucleotides: TGCGCCAGCAGCTTGGAGTTGCAGGGACGCGGCTACACCTTC.

Details on this clonotype: It may be a read error: a sequence one base away is much more abundant. The rearrangement uses TRBV29-1 and TRBJ2-5, with 10 positions matching TRBD2. The CDR3 is 11 residues long. J was trimmed by 12 bases and V by 3 bases; bases with no gene match: 4. Germline V lookup: CDR1 SQVTM, CDR2 ANQGSEA. The CDR3: CSVDGTSAKYF. DNA of the CDR3: TGCAGCGTTGACGGGACTAGCGCTAAGTACTTC.

This clonotype was counted a few times. The rearrangement uses TRBV20-1 and TRBJ1-4; D gene uncertain. The CDR3 has 15 residues. In germline, CDR1 is DFQATT, CDR2 SNEGSKA (reference sequence). The V end lost 0 bases, the J end lost 8 bases, and 16 bases lay between the germline ends. CDR3: CSARDLSGVNEKLFF. Written as DNA, the CDR3 is TGCAGTGCTAGAGATTTGTCGGGCGTTAACGAAAAACTGTTTTTT.

This clonotype was recorded a few times. V gene TRBV30 combines with J gene TRBJ1-6; 7 bases are a match to TRBD1. From germline, CDR1 is GTSNPN and CDR2 SVGIG (reference sequence). The J segment lost 5 bases and the V segment lost 1 base, leaving 5 bases of the junction unmatched. This CDR3 is built from 15 residues. The CDR3 nucleotides read TGTGCCTGGAGTGAAGGGGACAGAGATAATTCACCCCTCCACTTT. This encodes CAWSEGDRDNSPLHF.

This clonotype was recorded a few times. Germline and junction disagree at one end, which may indicate a read error. The chain couples TRBV10-2 to TRBJ2-7; 8 bases are shared with TRBD1. CDR3 length: 15 amino acids. From germline, CDR1 is WSHSY and CDR2 SAAADI. CDR3 region: CASSAWAGGSHEQYF. CDR3 nucleotide sequence: TGCGCCAGCAGTGCGTGGGCAGGGGGCTCCCACGAGCAGTACTTC.

As concerns this clonotype: One base away lies a much larger clone, so this may be a sequencing read error. J is TRBJ2-1 and V is TRBV10-3; possibly TRBD2 for D (7 bases). This CDR3 is built from 14 residues. Trimming cost V 6 bases and J 2 bases, with 11 bases left between them. Germline-derived CDR1 and CDR2 are ENHRY and SYGVKD. The CDR3, as DNA: TGTGCCATCAGGGGGGGGGGCCCCTACAATGAGCAGTTCTTC. It is translated as CAIRGGGPYNEQFF.

This chain joins TRBV12-3 or TRBV12-4 and TRBJ1-1; TRBD1 might be the D (5 bases). V lost 1 base and J 1 base, leaving 13 bases between the germline ends. This CDR3 contains 16 residues. This CDR3 reads CASSLDLGGANTEAFF. The CDR3 DNA reads TGTGCCAGCAGTTTAGACCTTGGAGGGGCGAACACTGAAGCTTTCTTT.

The CDR3 loop reads CASSTSPATYGYTF. The CDR3 coding sequence is TGTGCCAGTAGTACCAGTCCGGCAACCTATGGCTACACCTTC. The chain combines TRBV19 with TRBJ1-2; D gene uncertain. The V gene's germline CDR1 is LNHDA and CDR2 SQIVND (reference sequence). The CDR3 sequence is 14 residues long. The V gene lost 4 bases and the J gene lost 4 bases, with 13 bases spanning the gap.

As for this clonotype: Being one base from a much bigger clone, this may be a read error. The chain recombines TRBV12-3 or TRBV12-4 with TRBJ2-3, with 10 bases fitting TRBD1. CDR3 length equals 13 residues. CDR3 protein: CASRTGGTDMQYF. CDR3 nucleotide sequence: TGTGCCAGCAGGACAGGGGGCACAGATATGCAGTATTTT.

The chain couples TRBV3-1 to TRBJ2-7, with no clear D. V was trimmed by 2 bases and J by 4 bases, leaving 9 bases between them. The length of the CDR3 is 13 residues. Germline V gene lookup returns CDR1 LGHDT and CDR2 YNNKEL (reference sequence). CDR3 in amino acids: CASSQPGRYEQYF. DNA for the CDR3: TGTGCCAGCAGCCAACCTGGCCGGTACGAGCAGTACTTC.

The chain joins TRBV28 to TRBJ1-1, with D possibly TRBD1 on 5 matching bases. Germline V gives CDR1 MDHEN, CDR2 SYDVKM. V dropped 4 bases and J dropped 2 bases, with 20 bases sitting between them. This CDR3 comprises 17 residues. The CDR3 is CASSSLSTGGRNTEAFF. The CDR3, as DNA: TGTGCCAGCAGTTCCCTATCTACAGGTGGGAGAAACACTGAAGCTTTCTTT.

This clonotype was detected a few times. CDR3: CASSLGPTALGETQYF. DNA of the CDR3: TGTGCCAGCAGCTTGGGCCCTACCGCCCTGGGAGAGACCCAGTACTTC. The genes are TRBV5-4 and TRBJ2-7; D remains ambiguous. The J call may be wrong; the DNA end is better matched by TRBJ2-5. The CDR3 has 16 residues. Germline-derived CDR1 and CDR2 are SGHNT and YYREEE (reference sequence).

The gene calls are TRBV20-1 and TRBJ2-3; D is uncertain. This CDR3 has 12 residues. V was pared by 6 bases and J by 2 bases, with 9 bases between. Germline values: CDR1 DFQATT, CDR2 SNEGSKA (reference sequence). Here the CDR3 reads CSATAATDTQYF. CDR3 sequence (DNA): TGCAGTGCCACGGCCGCCACAGATACGCAGTATTTT.

In regard to this clonotype: An end of the junction differs from the germline gene, which may be a read error. The CDR3 sequence: CAGRTGTSFGEQYF. In nucleotides, the CDR3 is TGTGCCGGCAGAACCGGGACTAGCTTTGGTGAGCAGTACTTC. V gene TRBV6-5 combines with J gene TRBJ2-7, with 9 bases matching TRBD2. CDR3 length equals 14 residues. The germline V gene has CDR1 MNHEY and CDR2 SVGAGI.

This clonotype appeared a single time. The chain couples TRBV7-9 to TRBJ1-2; maybe TRBD1 (6 bases). This CDR3 has 15 residues. The germline V gene encodes CDR1 SEHNR and CDR2 FQNEAQ (reference sequence). The V end lost 0 bases, the J end lost 4 bases, and 12 bases lay between the germline ends. The CDR3 DNA sequence: TGTGCCAGCAGCTTAGCGGGGGCAGAGATCTATGGCTACACCTTC. This codes for CASSLAGAEIYGYTF.

This clonotype was seen once. The V gene is TRBV7-9, the J gene TRBJ2-5; 9 positions agree with TRBD2. Trimming cost V 5 bases and J 11 bases; bases outside gene matches: 18. The CDR3 has 16 amino acids. The germline CDR1 and CDR2 sequences are SEHNR and FQNEAQ (reference sequence). The DNA of the CDR3 is TGTGCCAGCAGCGCAAAGAGCGGGGGGTCATACAATGAGCAGTACTTC. Its translation is CASSAKSGGSYNEQYF.

The J gene is TRBJ1-2, the V gene TRBV20-1; D gene uncertain. The CDR3 contains 16 residues. Germline loops: CDR1 DFQATT, CDR2 SNEGSKA (reference sequence). V lost 3 bases to trimming and J lost 0 bases, with 17 bases between them. CDR3 region: CSARMLRHATNYGYTF. In DNA, the CDR3 is TGCAGTGCTAGGATGCTGCGGCATGCGACTAACTATGGCTACACCTTC.

This chain connects TRBV20-1 to TRBJ1-6; D uncertain. Germline V CDR1 and CDR2: DFQATT, SNEGSKA (reference sequence). This CDR3 comprises 14 residues. V was pared by 6 bases and J by 4 bases, with 13 bases between. CDR3 DNA: TGCAGTGCGGCGTGGGGTCCTTATAATTCACCCCTCCACTTT. Encoded protein: CSAAWGPYNSPLHF.

CDR3 DNA: TGCGCCAGCAGCCCACGGACAGGGGATGGTGAAAAACTGTTTTTT. This sequence encodes CASSPRTGDGEKLFF. The chain has TRBV5-1 and TRBJ1-4, with 9 bases lining up with TRBD1. The V segment lost 4 bases and the J segment 7 bases; nucleotides outside the gene matches: 8. CDR3 length: 15 amino acids. Germline assignment: CDR1 SGHRS and CDR2 YFSETQ.

V gene TRBV19 combines with J gene TRBJ2-7; D is ambiguous. The CDR3 extends over 16 amino acids. Germline V gives CDR1 LNHDA, CDR2 SQIVND (reference sequence). The V and J ends lost 5 bases and 2 bases respectively, with 19 bases between them. This chain's CDR3 is CASSLPRLKPPYEQYF. The CDR3 DNA sequence: TGTGCCAGTAGTCTCCCCCGGCTGAAACCACCCTACGAGCAGTACTTC.

This clonotype appeared a single time. The V and J genes are TRBV5-1 and TRBJ2-7; D call uncertain. CDR1 and CDR2 from the germline V gene are SGHRS and YFSETQ. Trimming left V 7 bases short and J 7 bases short, with 24 bases between. This CDR3 is built from 15 residues. CDR3 in DNA: TGCGCCAGCGGCGGCCGGGTCTCTAGTCCCAATGAGCAGTACTTC. Amino acids: CASGGRVSSPNEQYF.

In the case of this clonotype: Possible read error: a much larger clone is one base away. CDR3 in amino acids: CASSGRTADSYNEQYF. The CDR3 DNA reads as TGTGCCAGCAGCGGGCGGACAGCCGATTCCTACAATGAGCAGTACTTC. V gene TRBV4-2 combines with J gene TRBJ2-1; a possible D gene is TRBD1 (6 bases). The DNA end favors TRBJ2-7, so the J call may be wrong. This CDR3 is built from 16 residues. Germline lookup yields CDR1 LGHNA and CDR2 YNFKEQ.